The next 32 T cell receptor beta chains were all read from a single sample in a study of blood T cell repertoires in COVID-19. Measured with immunoSEQ multiplex PCR; TCRdb has only the in-frame clones, and not every one. The data show some 220,000 clones, roughly nine tenths seen once. Sequenced: PBMCs or T cells enriched from blood (not recorded which). These receptor sequences come from a woman between 18 and 30 years old in a cohort exposed to, infected with or recovered from COVID-19 (not recorded which).

V and J are TRBV5-4 and TRBJ2-5, with 11 bases fitting TRBD2. Germline loops: CDR1 SGHNT, CDR2 YYREEE (reference sequence). The CDR3 has 17 amino acids. V shed 3 bases, J shed 4 bases, and the junction held 11 bases outside the gene matches. This CDR3 is CASSSRKPSGRPETQYF. The DNA of the CDR3 is TGTGCCAGCAGCTCCCGGAAGCCTAGCGGGAGGCCAGAGACCCAGTACTTC.

The chain joins TRBV10-3 to TRBJ2-3; D uncertain. This CDR3 comprises 16 residues. Trimming took off 6 bases at V and 0 bases at J, with 16 bases between the two ends. Germline CDR1 is ENHRY and CDR2 is SYGVKD. The CDR3 protein is CAIRSSTGSSTDTQYF. CDR3 bases: TGTGCCATCAGGAGCTCCACCGGGTCTAGCACAGATACGCAGTATTTT.

As concerns this clone: This sample includes further DNA sequences coding for the same CDR3. The chain uses TRBV19 and TRBJ2-1; tentative D call: TRBD2 (6 bases). This CDR3 has 13 amino acids. Trimming shortened V by 6 bases and J by 4 bases, and 10 bases separated the two germline ends. Germline V gene sequence: CDR1 LNHDA, CDR2 SQIVND (reference sequence). The CDR3 bases are TGTGCCAGTAGCCCCCGGGGGTACAATGAGCAGTTCTTC. Encoded protein: CASSPRGYNEQFF.

This chain links TRBV2 with TRBJ2-5; perhaps TRBD2 as D (5 bases). The CDR3 spans 12 residues. The germline V gene has CDR1 SNHLY and CDR2 FYNNEI. Trimming cost V 6 bases and J 9 bases, with 14 bases left between them. The CDR3 spells CASRGVGSAQYF. As DNA, the CDR3 is TGTGCCAGCAGGGGCGTTGGGAGCGCCCAGTACTTC.

This clone was observed once. This chain uses TRBV25-1 with TRBJ2-7, with TRBD2 matching 7 bases. The CDR3 contains 14 residues. The junction had 6 bases not matched to a gene; V was cut back by 1 base and J by 6 bases. Germline V lookup: CDR1 MGHDK, CDR2 SYGVNS. As DNA, the CDR3 is TGTGCCAGCAGTGAATGGGGAGGGATAGGCGAGCAGTACTTC. Translation gives CASSEWGGIGEQYF.

This chain's CDR3 is CASSTEVQGIYGYTF. The CDR3 DNA follows: TGTGCCAGCAGCACGGAGGTACAAGGAATATATGGCTACACCTTC. The rearrangement links TRBV7-9 to TRBJ1-2; the D is unclear. The CDR3 runs 15 residues. The germline V and J ends were trimmed by 5 bases and 5 bases, with 18 bases remaining between them. Germline assignment: CDR1 SEHNR and CDR2 FQNEAQ (reference sequence).

This clone was seen a single time. This sequence joins TRBV7-8 and TRBJ2-3; 11 bases are shared with TRBD2. Losses at the gene ends were 1 base for V and 11 bases for J; bases not matched to a gene: 5. Germline V lookup: CDR1 SGHVS, CDR2 FQNEAQ. The CDR3 sequence is 14 residues long. The CDR3, as DNA: TGTGCCAGCAGCTTAGAACTAGCGGGAGTTAAGCAGTATTTT. As protein: CASSLELAGVKQYF.

This clone has a handful of counts. The chain joins TRBV27 to TRBJ1-5, with 9 positions matching TRBD1. The germline V gene encodes CDR1 MNHEY and CDR2 SMNVEV (reference sequence). This CDR3 region has 17 residues. V dropped 1 base and J dropped 3; count of bases not matched to a gene: 7. CDR3 sequence reads: CASSLWGQGPLNQPQHF. CDR3 coding DNA: TGTGCCAGCAGTTTATGGGGACAGGGCCCCCTCAATCAGCCCCAGCATTTT.

The CDR3 spells CAISEGGQGTQPQHF. CDR3 DNA sequence: TGTGCCATCAGTGAGGGCGGACAGGGGACCCAGCCCCAGCATTTT. The rearrangement links TRBV10-3 to TRBJ1-5, with 9 bases that match TRBD1. The V segment lost 2 bases and the J segment 7 bases; nucleotides outside the gene matches: 6. CDR1 is ENHRY and CDR2 is SYGVKD in the germline V gene. The length of the CDR3 is 15 residues.

This chain's CDR3 is CASSGLAGGGYNEQFF. CDR3 DNA sequence: TGTGCCAGCAGCGGATTAGCGGGAGGGGGGTACAATGAGCAGTTCTTC. The chain carries TRBV7-9 and TRBJ2-1; 11 bases line up with TRBD2. The CDR3 spans 16 residues. Trimming took 5 bases from V and 4 from J; bases not matched to a gene: 7. Germline V gives CDR1 SEHNR, CDR2 FQNEAQ (reference sequence).

The J gene is TRBJ1-1, the V gene TRBV7-2, with a possible D match to TRBD1 (6 bases). Trimming removed 4 bases at V and 1 base at J, with 13 bases between. Germline V gene sequence: CDR1 SGHTA, CDR2 FQGNSA. The CDR3 spans 15 residues. The DNA for the CDR3 is TGTGCCAGCAGCTACACAGGGATATCGAACACTGAAGCTTTCTTT. Amino acid sequence: CASSYTGISNTEAFF.

This chain joins TRBV5-4 and TRBJ2-3; 12 bases map to TRBD2. The trim removed 4 bases at V and 8 bases at J, leaving 11 bases unmatched. The CDR3 has 16 residues. Germline V CDR1 and CDR2: SGHNT, YYREEE (reference sequence). The CDR3: CASSALTSGSVATQYF. In nucleotides, the CDR3 is TGTGCCAGCAGCGCTTTGACTAGCGGGAGTGTAGCTACGCAGTATTTT. Supplemented by reference TRBV5-4 and TRBJ2-3, the full variable domain reads ETGVTQSPTHLIKTRGQQVTLRCSSQSGHNTVSWYQQALGQGPQFIFQYYREEENGRGNFPPRFSGLQFPNYSSELNVNALELDDSALYLCASSALTSGSVATQYFGPGTRLTVL.

This clone was observed once. V and J are TRBV7-6 and TRBJ1-2; TRBD1 aligns across 7 bases. CDR1 and CDR2 from the germline V gene are SGHVS and FNYEAQ. CDR3 length: 13 amino acids. The junction had 5 bases not matched to a gene; V was cut back by 3 bases and J by 7 bases. The CDR3 here is CASSLGNRGGYTF. The CDR3 coding sequence is TGTGCCAGCAGCTTGGGAAACAGGGGTGGCTACACCTTC.

The rearrangement uses TRBV10-3 and TRBJ1-6; possibly TRBD1 for D (6 bases). V lost 11 bases to trimming and J lost 5 bases, with 13 bases between them. Germline V gene data show CDR1 as ENHRY and CDR2 as SYGVKD. This CDR3 is 13 amino acids long. The CDR3 DNA is TGTGCCGCGAAGGACAGAGATAATTCACCCCTCCACTTT. It yields the protein CAAKDRDNSPLHF.

This clone was recorded once. The gene calls are TRBV6-5 and TRBJ2-7; TRBD1 matches at 11 bases. Germline-derived CDR1 and CDR2 are MNHEY and SVGAGI. V was clipped by 6 bases and J by 6 bases; unmatched bases: 10. The CDR3 totals 15 residues. The CDR3 region has the DNA TGTGCCAGCAGAATCAAGGGGACAGGGGGGTCCGAGCAGTACTTC. It specifies CASRIKGTGGSEQYF.

V and J are TRBV7-9 and TRBJ2-3, with 8 bases aligning to TRBD1. With 5 bases clipped from V and 3 bases from J, the junction kept 13 bases outside the gene matches. CDR1 is SEHNR, CDR2 FQNEAQ, per germline (reference sequence). The CDR3 loop spans 17 amino acids. The CDR3 region is CASSPYVGQAETDTQYF. In DNA, the CDR3 is TGTGCCAGCAGCCCGTATGTGGGACAGGCGGAGACAGATACGCAGTATTTT.

The rearrangement joins TRBV6-1 to TRBJ1-2, with 10 bases lining up with TRBD1. V shed 7 bases and J 5 bases; nucleotides not matched to a gene: 10. The CDR3 runs 15 residues. Per the germline V gene, CDR1 is MNHNS and CDR2 is SASEGT. The CDR3 reads CASTNNPGQGYGYTF. The CDR3 DNA reads as TGTGCCAGCACCAATAACCCGGGACAGGGGTATGGCTACACCTTC.

The chain employs TRBV7-2 and TRBJ1-2; the D gene is possibly TRBD1 (6 bases). The V end lost 5 bases, the J end lost 4 bases, and 17 bases lay between the germline ends. The CDR3 spans 15 residues. Germline V CDR1 and CDR2: SGHTA, FQGNSA. CDR3 in DNA: TGTGCCAGCAGCCCCTTGGGGGGGCCCGGCTATGGCTACACCTTC. Protein: CASSPLGGPGYGYTF.

The table lists this clone with a few counts. J is TRBJ1-1 and V is TRBV7-8; 10 nucleotides match TRBD1. Germline values: CDR1 SGHVS, CDR2 FQNEAQ. This CDR3 is 16 amino acids long. V trimming: 5 bases; J trimming: 1 base; junction bases outside the gene matches: 7. The CDR3 region is CASSPRDRGSNTEAFF. CDR3 bases: TGTGCCAGCAGCCCCCGGGACAGGGGTTCGAACACTGAAGCTTTCTTT.

This rearrangement joins TRBV10-2 to TRBJ1-1; D is unclear. Per germline, CDR1 WSHSY and CDR2 SAAADI. The germline V and J ends were trimmed by 0 bases and 1 base, with 3 bases remaining between them. The CDR3 is 13 amino acids. The CDR3 region is CASSESQNTEAFF. Written as DNA, the CDR3 is TGCGCCAGCAGTGAGTCCCAGAACACTGAAGCTTTCTTT.

This chain uses TRBV9 with TRBJ1-3; D ambiguous. The CDR3 is made up of 12 amino acids. Trimming took 5 bases from V and 8 from J, leaving 11 bases between them. The germline V gene has CDR1 SGDLS and CDR2 YYNGEE. The CDR3 coding sequence is TGTGCCAGCAGTCCCGACATTGACACCATATATTTT. Its translation is CASSPDIDTIYF.

V usage is TRBV7-2 and J usage is TRBJ2-5; D ambiguous. Per germline, CDR1 SGHTA and CDR2 FQGNSA. This CDR3 comprises 13 residues. V lost 1 base and J lost 3, with 6 bases in between. This chain's CDR3 is CASSLDREETQYF. The CDR3 DNA is TGTGCCAGCAGCTTAGACAGAGAAGAGACCCAGTACTTC.

This clone was counted a few times. The rearrangement uses TRBV5-1 and TRBJ1-4; TRBD1 aligns across 10 bases. The V gene's germline CDR1 is SGHRS and CDR2 YFSETQ. This CDR3 spans 14 amino acids. V gave up 3 bases and J gave up 5 bases; unmatched junction bases: 1. The CDR3 region has the DNA TGCGCCAGCAGCTCGGGACAGGGGAATGAAAAACTGTTTTTT. It encodes CASSSGQGNEKLFF.

This chain connects TRBV6-5 to TRBJ2-3; the D gene is possibly TRBD2 (5 bases). Trimming cost V 5 bases and J 0 bases, with 12 bases left between them. CDR1 is MNHEY and CDR2 is SVGAGI in the germline V gene. The CDR3 contains 15 residues. The CDR3 loop is CASSQPTTSTDTQYF. The CDR3 DNA is TGTGCCAGCAGTCAGCCGACTACTAGCACAGATACGCAGTATTTT.

The chain combines TRBV7-9 with TRBJ2-2, with D perhaps matching TRBD1 (5 bases). With 4 bases removed from V and 6 bases from J, the gap between germline ends came to 24 bases. Germline V lookup: CDR1 SEHNR, CDR2 FQNEAQ (reference sequence). The CDR3 contains 18 residues. CDR3: CASSSSNWQGGAAGELFF. The CDR3 DNA reads as TGTGCCAGCAGCTCAAGCAACTGGCAGGGTGGCGCGGCCGGGGAGCTGTTTTTT.

This chain joins TRBV5-6 and TRBJ2-1, with D maybe TRBD2 (6 bases). The germline gives CDR1 SGHDT, CDR2 YYEEEE. The CDR3 length is 12 residues. The V and J ends lost 3 bases and 11 bases respectively, with 12 bases between them. Written as DNA, the CDR3 is TGTGCCAGCAGCTCCTTAGCGGAGAAGCAGTTCTTC. Protein sequence: CASSSLAEKQFF.

The rearrangement joins TRBV18 to TRBJ2-3; D not certain. CDR1 and CDR2 from the germline V gene are KGHSH and LQKENI. Trimming cost V 8 bases and J 1 base, with 19 bases left between them. This CDR3 comprises 16 residues. DNA for the CDR3: TGTGCCAGCCCCACACAGAGCCTTTTGGGCACAGATACGCAGTATTTT. Encoded protein: CASPTQSLLGTDTQYF.

CDR3 residues: CASSEQGPGYTF. The CDR3 DNA reads TGTGCCAGCAGTGAACAGGGTCCCGGCTACACCTTC. The V gene is TRBV2, the J gene TRBJ1-2; D perhaps matches TRBD1 (5 bases). Trimming took off 2 bases at V and 8 bases at J, with 9 bases between the two ends. The CDR3 has 12 amino acids. Germline assignment: CDR1 SNHLY and CDR2 FYNNEI.

The gene calls are TRBV2 and TRBJ1-6, with unresolved D. Germline loops: CDR1 SNHLY, CDR2 FYNNEI. The V and J ends lost 7 bases and 6 bases respectively, with 16 bases between them. The CDR3 is 15 residues long. This chain's CDR3 is CASTERGTFNSPLHF. In DNA, the CDR3 is TGTGCCAGCACCGAGCGGGGAACCTTTAATTCACCCCTCCACTTT.

V is TRBV27 and J is TRBJ1-5; 8 bases line up with TRBD1. The length of the CDR3 is 15 residues. Germline assignment: CDR1 MNHEY and CDR2 SMNVEV (reference sequence). The V and J ends lost 5 bases and 3 bases, in that order; junction bases with no gene match: 6. The CDR3 DNA is TGTGCCAGCAGTCCCGGACAGGGTGTCAATCAGCCCCAGCATTTT. Translating gives CASSPGQGVNQPQHF.

The sample holds one count of this clone. The chain recombines TRBV6-5 with TRBJ2-7; the match to TRBD1 covers 10 bases. The CDR3 is 15 residues long. The V segment lost 6 bases and the J segment 0 bases; nucleotides outside the gene matches: 5. CDR1 MNHEY and CDR2 SVGAGI come from the germline V gene. CDR3: CASRQTGGDSYEQYF. As DNA, the CDR3 is TGTGCCAGCAGACAGACAGGGGGCGACTCCTACGAGCAGTACTTC.

This chain links TRBV6-6 with TRBJ2-1; the match to TRBD2 covers 8 bases. V shed 0 bases, J shed 7 bases, and the junction held 8 bases outside the gene matches. The CDR3 length is 16 residues. Germline V gene sequence: CDR1 MNHNY, CDR2 SVGAGI (reference sequence). The CDR3, as DNA: TGTGCCAGCAGTTACTCGGCGGGAGGCCCGTCGAATGAGCAGTTCTTC. It translates to CASSYSAGGPSNEQFF.